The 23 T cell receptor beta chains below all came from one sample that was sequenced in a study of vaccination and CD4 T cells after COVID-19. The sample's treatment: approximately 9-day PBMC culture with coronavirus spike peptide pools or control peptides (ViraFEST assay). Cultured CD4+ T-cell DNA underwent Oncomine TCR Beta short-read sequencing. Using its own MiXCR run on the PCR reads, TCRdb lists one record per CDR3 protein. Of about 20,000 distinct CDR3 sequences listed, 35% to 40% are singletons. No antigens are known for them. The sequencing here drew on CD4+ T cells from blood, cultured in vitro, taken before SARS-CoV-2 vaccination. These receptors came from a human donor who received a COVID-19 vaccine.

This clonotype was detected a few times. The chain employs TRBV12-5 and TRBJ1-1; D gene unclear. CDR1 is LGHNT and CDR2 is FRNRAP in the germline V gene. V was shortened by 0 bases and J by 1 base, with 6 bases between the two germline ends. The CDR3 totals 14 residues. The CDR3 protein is CASGLVRTNTEAFF. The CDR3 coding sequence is TGTGCTAGTGGTTTGGTACGAACGAACACTGAAGCTTTCTTT.

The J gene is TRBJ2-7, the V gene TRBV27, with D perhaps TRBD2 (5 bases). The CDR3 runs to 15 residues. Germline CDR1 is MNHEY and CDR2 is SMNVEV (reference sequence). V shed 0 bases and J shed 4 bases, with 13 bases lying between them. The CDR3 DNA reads TGTGCCAGCAGTTTATCGGCGGAGGCCCCGTACGAGCAGTACTTC. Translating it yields CASSLSAEAPYEQYF.

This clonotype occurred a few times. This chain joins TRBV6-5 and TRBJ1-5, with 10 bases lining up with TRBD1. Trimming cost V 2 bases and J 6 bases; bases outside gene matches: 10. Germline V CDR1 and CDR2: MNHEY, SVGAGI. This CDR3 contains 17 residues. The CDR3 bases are TGTGCCAGCAGTTACCCTTCCGACAGGGGGCTGGGTCAGCCCCAGCATTTT. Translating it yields CASSYPSDRGLGQPQHF.

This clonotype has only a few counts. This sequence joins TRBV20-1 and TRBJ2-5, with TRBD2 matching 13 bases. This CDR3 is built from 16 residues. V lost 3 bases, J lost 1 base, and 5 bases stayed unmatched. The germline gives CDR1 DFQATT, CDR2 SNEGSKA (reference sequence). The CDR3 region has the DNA TGCAGTGCTAGCCCACGGACTAGCGGGGGCCAAGAGACCCAGTACTTC. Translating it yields CSASPRTSGGQETQYF.

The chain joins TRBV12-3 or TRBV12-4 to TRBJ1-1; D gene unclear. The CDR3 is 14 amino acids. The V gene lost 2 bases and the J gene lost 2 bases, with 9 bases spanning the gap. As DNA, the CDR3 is TGTGCCAGCAGTTTAACGCGAGTAAACACTGAAGCTTTCTTT. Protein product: CASSLTRVNTEAFF.

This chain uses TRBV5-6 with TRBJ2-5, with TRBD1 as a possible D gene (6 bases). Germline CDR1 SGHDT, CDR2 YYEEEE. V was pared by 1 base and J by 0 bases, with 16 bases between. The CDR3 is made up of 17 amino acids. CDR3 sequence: CASSLIFSWTDQETQYF. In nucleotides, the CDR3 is TGTGCCAGCAGCTTGATTTTCTCTTGGACAGACCAAGAGACCCAGTACTTC.

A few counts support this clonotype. CDR3 amino acids: CASSSRDRGGNQPQHF. The CDR3 DNA reads as TGTGCCAGCAGCAGCCGGGACAGGGGAGGCAATCAGCCCCAGCATTTT. V and J are TRBV21-1 and TRBJ1-5; the table's D call, TRBD1, was not checked against the DNA. TRBV21-1 is tagged as a pseudogene. The CDR3 runs to 16 residues.

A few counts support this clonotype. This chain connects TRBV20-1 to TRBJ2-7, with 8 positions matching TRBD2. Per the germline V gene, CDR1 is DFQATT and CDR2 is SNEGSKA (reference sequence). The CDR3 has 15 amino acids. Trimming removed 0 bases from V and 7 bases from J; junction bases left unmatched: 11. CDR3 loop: CSARDERGREGEQYF. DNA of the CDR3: TGCAGTGCTAGAGACGAGCGGGGGAGAGAGGGGGAGCAGTACTTC.

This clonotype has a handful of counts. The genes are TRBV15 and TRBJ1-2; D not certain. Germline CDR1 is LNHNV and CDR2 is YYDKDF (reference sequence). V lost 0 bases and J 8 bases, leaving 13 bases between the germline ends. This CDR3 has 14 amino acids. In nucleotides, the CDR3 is TGTGCCACCAGCAGAGAAGGGCTCGAGTTGGGCTACACCTTC. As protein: CATSREGLELGYTF.

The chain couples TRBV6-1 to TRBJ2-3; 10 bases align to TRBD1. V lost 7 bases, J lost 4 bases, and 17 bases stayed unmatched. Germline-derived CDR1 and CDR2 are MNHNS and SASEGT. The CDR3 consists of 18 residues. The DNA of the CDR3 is TGTGCCAGCATGCGGGGACAGGGGTATTGGGGGGAATCAGATACGCAGTATTTT. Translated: CASMRGQGYWGESDTQYF.

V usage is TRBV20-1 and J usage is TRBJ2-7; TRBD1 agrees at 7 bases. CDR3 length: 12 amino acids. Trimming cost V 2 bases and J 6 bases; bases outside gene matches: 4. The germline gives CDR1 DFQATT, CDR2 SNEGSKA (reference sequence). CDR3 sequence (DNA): TGCAGTGCTAGACCAACAGGGGTCGAGCAGTACTTC. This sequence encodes CSARPTGVEQYF.

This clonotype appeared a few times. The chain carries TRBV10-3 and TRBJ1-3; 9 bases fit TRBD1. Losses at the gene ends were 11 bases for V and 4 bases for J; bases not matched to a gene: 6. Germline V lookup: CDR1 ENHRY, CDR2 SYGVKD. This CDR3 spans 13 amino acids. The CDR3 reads CALGTGTGNTIYF. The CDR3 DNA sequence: TGTGCCTTGGGGACAGGGACAGGAAACACCATATATTTT.

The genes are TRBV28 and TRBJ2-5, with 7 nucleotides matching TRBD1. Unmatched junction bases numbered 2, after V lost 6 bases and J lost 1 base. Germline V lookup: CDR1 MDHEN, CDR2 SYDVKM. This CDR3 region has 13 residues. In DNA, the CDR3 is TGTGCCAGCAGGCCAGGGGGCCAAGAGACCCAGTACTTC. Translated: CASRPGGQETQYF.

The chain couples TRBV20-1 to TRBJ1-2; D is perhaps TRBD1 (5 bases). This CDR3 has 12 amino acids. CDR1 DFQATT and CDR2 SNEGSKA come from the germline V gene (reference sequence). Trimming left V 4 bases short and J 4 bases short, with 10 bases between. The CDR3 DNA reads TGCAGTGCTAACCCCACAGGCTATGGCTACACCTTC. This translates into CSANPTGYGYTF.

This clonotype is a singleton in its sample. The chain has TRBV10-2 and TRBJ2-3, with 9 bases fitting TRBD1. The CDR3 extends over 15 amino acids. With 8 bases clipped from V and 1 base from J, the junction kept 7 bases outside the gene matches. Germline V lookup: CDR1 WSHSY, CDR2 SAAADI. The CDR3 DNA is TGCGCCAGCCGAACCCGGACAGGGGGCACAGATACGCAGTATTTT. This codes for CASRTRTGGTDTQYF.

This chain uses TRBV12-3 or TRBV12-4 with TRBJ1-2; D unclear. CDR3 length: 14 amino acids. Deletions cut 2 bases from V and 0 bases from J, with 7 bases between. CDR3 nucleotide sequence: TGTGCCAGCAGTTTACGGATACCTAACTATGGCTACACCTTC. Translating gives CASSLRIPNYGYTF.

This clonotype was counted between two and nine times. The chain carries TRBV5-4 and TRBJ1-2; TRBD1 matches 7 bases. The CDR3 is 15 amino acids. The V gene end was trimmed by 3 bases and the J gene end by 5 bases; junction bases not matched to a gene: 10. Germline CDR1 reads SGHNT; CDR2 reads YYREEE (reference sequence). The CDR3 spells CASSWQETGNYGYTF. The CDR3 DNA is TGTGCCAGCAGCTGGCAAGAGACAGGGAATTATGGCTACACCTTC.

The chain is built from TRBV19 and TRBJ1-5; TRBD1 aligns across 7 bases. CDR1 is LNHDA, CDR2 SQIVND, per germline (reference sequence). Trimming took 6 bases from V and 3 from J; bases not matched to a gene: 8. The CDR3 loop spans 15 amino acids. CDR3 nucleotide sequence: TGTGCCAGTAGCCCGATTCAGGGGGACAATCAGCCCCAGCATTTT. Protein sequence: CASSPIQGDNQPQHF.

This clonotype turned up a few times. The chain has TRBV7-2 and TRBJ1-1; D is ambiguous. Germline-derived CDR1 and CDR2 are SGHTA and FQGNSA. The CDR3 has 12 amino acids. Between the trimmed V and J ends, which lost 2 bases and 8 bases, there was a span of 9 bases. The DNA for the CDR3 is TGTGCCAGCAGCTTACAGCGTCGGGAAGCTTTCTTT. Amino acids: CASSLQRREAFF.

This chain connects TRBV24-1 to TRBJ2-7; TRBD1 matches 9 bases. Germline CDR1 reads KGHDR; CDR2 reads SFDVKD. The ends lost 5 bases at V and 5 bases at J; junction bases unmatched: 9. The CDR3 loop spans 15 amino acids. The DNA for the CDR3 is TGTGCCACCAGTGGGCCCCCGGGACAGGGCCACGAGCAGTACTTC. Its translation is CATSGPPGQGHEQYF.

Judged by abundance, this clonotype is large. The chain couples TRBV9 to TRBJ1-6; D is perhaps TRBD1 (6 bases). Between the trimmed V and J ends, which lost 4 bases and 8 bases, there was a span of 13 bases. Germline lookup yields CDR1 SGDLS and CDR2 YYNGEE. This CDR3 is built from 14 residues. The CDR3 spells CASSPRQEDSPLHF. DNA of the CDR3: TGTGCCAGCAGCCCCCGACAGGAAGATTCACCCCTCCACTTT.

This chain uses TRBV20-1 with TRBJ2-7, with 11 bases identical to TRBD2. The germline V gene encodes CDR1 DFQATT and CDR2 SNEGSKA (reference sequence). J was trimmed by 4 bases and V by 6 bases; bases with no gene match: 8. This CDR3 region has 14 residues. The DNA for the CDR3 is TGCAGTGCCAAGGGGACTAGCGGAGAATACGAGCAGTACTTC. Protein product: CSAKGTSGEYEQYF.

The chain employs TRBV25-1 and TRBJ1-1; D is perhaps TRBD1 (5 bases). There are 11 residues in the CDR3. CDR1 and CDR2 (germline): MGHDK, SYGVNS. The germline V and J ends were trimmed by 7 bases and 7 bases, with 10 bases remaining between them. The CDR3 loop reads CASIRGGEAFF. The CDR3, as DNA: TGTGCCAGCATAAGGGGTGGTGAAGCTTTCTTT.